Described below is a single T cell receptor beta chain sequence and its context. Its antigen is not known. Investigators prepared the TCR beta libraries by applying iRepertoire HTBI primers and Arm-PCR of CDR3 regions. One entry per CDR3 protein results from TCRdb running MiXCR on the multiplex PCR reads. This table holds about 470,000 distinct CDR3 sequences, under 25% found once. The data belong to a study of regulatory T cells in long-lasting Graves disease. Background on the study: Persistent Graves' disease required over 5 years of antithyroid drugs and positive TSH receptor antibodies. General study results and limits: Lower TCR diversity characterized persistent Graves' patients relative to newly diagnosed patients. There was favoring of TRBV28, TRBJ1-2 and TRBJ2-5 in persistent disease.

Germline lookup yields CDR1 LGHDT and CDR2 YNNKEL (reference sequence). The CDR3 contains 11 residues. The V end was cut by 4 bases, the J end by 5 bases, with 5 bases between. The time point was: persistent/refractory GD, antithyroid drugs over 5 years with positive TRAb. From RNA extracted from PBMCs, the TCR library was made. As a group, patients came from one endocrinology department in Xi'an, China. The clonotype comes from a female donor with Graves disease. The chain uses TRBV3-1 and TRBJ2-5; D unclear. The sample was peripheral blood mononuclear cells (PBMCs), taken when the disease was refractory, from a patient treated with antithyroid drugs. The CDR3 region is CASSRWETQYF. CDR3 bases: TGTGCCAGCAGCCGGTGGGAGACCCAGTACTTC.